Below, 11 T cell receptor beta chains from the same sample are listed, as sequenced in a study of cytomegalovirus exposure and HLA in healthy donors. With 60 Vbeta and 13 Jbeta primers, the PCR was carried out. Measured with immunoSEQ multiplex PCR; TCRdb has only the in-frame clones, and not every one. The repertoire holds about 150,000 clones, around 80% seen once, with around 13% in the top ten. Sample: PBMCs. The receptors stem from a man younger than 45 in good health and CMV-seropositive.

The V gene is TRBV9, the J gene TRBJ2-3; 9 nucleotides match TRBD2. V lost 4 bases and J lost 5; bases outside the gene matches: 8. Germline lookup yields CDR1 SGDLS and CDR2 YYNGEE. The CDR3 covers 15 residues. The CDR3 spells CASSPEAGGGDTQYF. DNA for the CDR3: TGTGCCAGCAGCCCAGAGGCGGGAGGGGGAGATACGCAGTATTTT.

The genes are TRBV2 and TRBJ1-2; TRBD1 might be the D (5 bases). CDR1 is SNHLY and CDR2 is FYNNEI in the germline V gene. Trimming removed 2 bases from V and 2 bases from J, with 9 bases in between. The CDR3 loop spans 14 amino acids. CDR3 sequence: CASSERDSNYGYTF. The DNA of the CDR3 is TGTGCCAGCAGTGAACGGGACTCAAACTATGGCTACACCTTC.

The chain is built from TRBV14 and TRBJ2-7, with 8 positions matching TRBD1. J lost 0 bases, V lost 2 bases, and 6 bases had no gene match. The CDR3 has 16 residues. Looked up from germline, CDR1 is SGHDN and CDR2 is FVKESK. The CDR3 spells CASSQWGQASSYEQYF. Here the CDR3 DNA reads TGTGCCAGCAGCCAATGGGGACAGGCGTCCTCCTACGAGCAGTACTTC.

The chain joins TRBV7-3 to TRBJ2-7, with 9 bases that match TRBD1. The J segment lost 6 bases and the V segment lost 5 bases, leaving 8 bases of the junction unmatched. Germline values: CDR1 SGHTA, CDR2 FQGTGA. This CDR3 comprises 14 residues. Written as DNA, the CDR3 is TGTGCCAGCAGCCTCGTGGGGACAGGGAGCGAGCAGTACTTC. This sequence encodes CASSLVGTGSEQYF.

The chain employs TRBV6-5 and TRBJ1-1; D is possibly TRBD1 (5 bases). The length of the CDR3 is 15 residues. Germline CDR1 MNHEY, CDR2 SVGAGI. Trimming cost V 7 bases and J 3 bases, with 18 bases left between them. Here the CDR3 DNA reads TGTGCCAGCAAAAGACAGCGTACGGGGGACACTGAAGCTTTCTTT. This gives the protein CASKRQRTGDTEAFF.

The J gene is TRBJ1-4, the V gene TRBV5-1; D unresolved. Trimming cost V 6 bases and J 3 bases, with 15 bases left between them. The CDR3 extends over 15 amino acids. CDR1 and CDR2 (germline): SGHRS, YFSETQ. The CDR3 sequence: CASTRGVGSNEKLFF. As DNA, the CDR3 is TGCGCCAGCACGCGCGGGGTAGGGTCTAATGAAAAACTGTTTTTT.

Of note for this clone: One junction end disagrees with the germline gene, perhaps due to a read error. V usage is TRBV4-2 and J usage is TRBJ2-7; a weak D match, TRBD2 (5 bases). The CDR3 spans 14 residues. The germline CDR1 and CDR2 sequences are LGHNA and YNFKEQ. CDR3 nucleotides: TGTGCCAGCAGCCAAGATTTAGGCGGGTACGGGCAGTACTTC. This codes for CASSQDLGGYGQYF.

This chain connects TRBV4-1 to TRBJ2-2; perhaps TRBD2 as D (6 bases). From germline, CDR1 is MGHRA and CDR2 YSYEKL. V lost 5 bases and J 5 bases, leaving 12 bases between the germline ends. This CDR3 is built from 14 residues. The CDR3 is CASSFRAGTGELFF. The CDR3 DNA sequence: TGCGCCAGCAGCTTCAGGGCGGGGACCGGGGAGCTGTTTTTT.

The chain employs TRBV28 and TRBJ2-5, with a weak D call TRBD1 (5 bases). The CDR3 length is 14 residues. CDR1 and CDR2 from the germline V gene are MDHEN and SYDVKM. The V and J ends lost 5 bases and 0 bases respectively, with 10 bases between them. CDR3 residues: CASSVTAYQETQYF. The CDR3 nucleotides read TGTGCCAGCAGTGTGACAGCGTACCAAGAGACCCAGTACTTC.

The rearrangement joins TRBV2 to TRBJ2-1, with 10 bases matching TRBD1. The length of the CDR3 is 15 residues. V lost 4 bases, J lost 7 bases, and 7 bases stayed unmatched. Germline-derived CDR1 and CDR2 are SNHLY and FYNNEI. The CDR3 loop is CASSGDRGIGNEQFF. CDR3 bases: TGTGCCAGCAGTGGGGACAGGGGTATAGGAAATGAGCAGTTCTTC.

This rearrangement joins TRBV7-9 to TRBJ2-3, with 8 nucleotides matching TRBD2. In germline, CDR1 is SEHNR, CDR2 FQNEAQ (reference sequence). CDR3 length: 16 amino acids. V shed 6 bases and J 0 bases; nucleotides not matched to a gene: 8. The CDR3 loop reads CASSWGGGLSTDTQYF. The DNA of the CDR3 is TGTGCCAGCAGTTGGGGCGGGGGGCTTAGCACAGATACGCAGTATTTT.